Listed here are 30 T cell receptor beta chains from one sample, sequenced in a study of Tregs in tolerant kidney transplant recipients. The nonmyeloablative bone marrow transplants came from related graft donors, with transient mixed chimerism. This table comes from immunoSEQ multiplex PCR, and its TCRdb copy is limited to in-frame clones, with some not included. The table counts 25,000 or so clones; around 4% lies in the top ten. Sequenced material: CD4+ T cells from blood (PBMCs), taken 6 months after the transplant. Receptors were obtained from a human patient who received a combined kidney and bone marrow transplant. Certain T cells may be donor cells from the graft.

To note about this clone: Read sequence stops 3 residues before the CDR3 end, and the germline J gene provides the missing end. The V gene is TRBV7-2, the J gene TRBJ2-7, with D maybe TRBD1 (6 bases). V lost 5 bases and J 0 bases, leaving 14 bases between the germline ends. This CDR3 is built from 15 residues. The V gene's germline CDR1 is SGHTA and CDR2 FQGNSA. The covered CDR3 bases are TGTGCCAGCAGCCTCCGAGGGGGACCCTCCTACGAG. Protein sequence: CASSLRGGPSYE. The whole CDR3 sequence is CASSLRGGPSYEQYF. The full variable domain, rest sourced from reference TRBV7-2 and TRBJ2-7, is GAGVSQSPSNKVTEKGKDVELRCDPISGHTALYWYRQSLGQGLEFLIYFQGNSAPDKSGLPSDRFSAERTGGSVSTLTIQRTQQEDSAVYLCASSLRGGPSYEQYFGPGTRLTVT.

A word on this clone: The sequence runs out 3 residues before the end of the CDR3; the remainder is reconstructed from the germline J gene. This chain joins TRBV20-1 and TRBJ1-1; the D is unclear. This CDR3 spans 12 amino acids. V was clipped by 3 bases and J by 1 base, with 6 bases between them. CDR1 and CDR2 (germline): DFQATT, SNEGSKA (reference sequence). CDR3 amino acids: CSASSGNTEAFF. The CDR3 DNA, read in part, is TGCAGTGCTAGTTCCGGGAACACTGAA.

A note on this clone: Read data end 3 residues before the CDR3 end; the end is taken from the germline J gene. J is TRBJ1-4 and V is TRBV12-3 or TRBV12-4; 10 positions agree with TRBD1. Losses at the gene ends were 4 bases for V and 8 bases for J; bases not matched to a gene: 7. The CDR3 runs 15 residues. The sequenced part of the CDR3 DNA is TGTGCCAGCAGTTCGGGACAGGGGATCCAGGAAAAA. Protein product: CASSSGQGIQEK. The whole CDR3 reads CASSSGQGIQEKLFF.

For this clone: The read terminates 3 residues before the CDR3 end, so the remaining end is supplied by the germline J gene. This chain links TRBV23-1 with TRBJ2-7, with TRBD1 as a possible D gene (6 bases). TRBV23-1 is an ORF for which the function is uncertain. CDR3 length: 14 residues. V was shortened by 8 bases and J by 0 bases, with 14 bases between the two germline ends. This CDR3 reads CASSWGTLSYEQYF. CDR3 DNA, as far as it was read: TGCGCCAGCTCCTGGGGGACACTCTCCTACGAG.

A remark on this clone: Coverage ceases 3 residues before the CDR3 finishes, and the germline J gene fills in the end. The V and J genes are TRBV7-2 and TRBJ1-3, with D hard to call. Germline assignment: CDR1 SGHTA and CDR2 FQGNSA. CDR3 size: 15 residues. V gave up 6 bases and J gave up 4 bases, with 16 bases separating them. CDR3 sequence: CASSIQAGLGNTIYF. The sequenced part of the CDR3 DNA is TGTGCCAGCAGTATCCAGGCCGGTCTCGGAAACACC.

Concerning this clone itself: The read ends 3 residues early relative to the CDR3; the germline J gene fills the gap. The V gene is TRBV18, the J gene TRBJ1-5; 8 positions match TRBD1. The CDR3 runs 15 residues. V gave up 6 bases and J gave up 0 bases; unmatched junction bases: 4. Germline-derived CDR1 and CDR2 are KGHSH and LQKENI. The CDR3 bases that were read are TGTGCCAGCTCGTCACAGGGGGATAGCAATCAGCCC. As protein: CASSSQGDSNQP. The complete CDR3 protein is CASSSQGDSNQPQHF.

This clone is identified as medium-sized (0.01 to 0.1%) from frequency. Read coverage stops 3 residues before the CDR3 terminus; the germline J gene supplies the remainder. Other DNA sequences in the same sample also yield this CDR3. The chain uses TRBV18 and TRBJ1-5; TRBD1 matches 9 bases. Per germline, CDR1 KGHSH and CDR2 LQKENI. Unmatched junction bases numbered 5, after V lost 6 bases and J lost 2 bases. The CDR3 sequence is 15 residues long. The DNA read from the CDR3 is TGTGCCAGCTCGGCGGACAGGGGTGGCAATCAGCCC. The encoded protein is CASSADRGGNQP. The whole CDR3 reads CASSADRGGNQPQHF.

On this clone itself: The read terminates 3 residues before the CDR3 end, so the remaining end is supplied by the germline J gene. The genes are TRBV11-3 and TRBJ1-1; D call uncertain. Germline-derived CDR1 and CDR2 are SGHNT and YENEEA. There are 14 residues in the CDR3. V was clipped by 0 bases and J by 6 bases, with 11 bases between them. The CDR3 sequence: CASSLEPGSAEAFF. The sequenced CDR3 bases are TGTGCCAGCAGCTTAGAGCCGGGGAGCGCTGAA. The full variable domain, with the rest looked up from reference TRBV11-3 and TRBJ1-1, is EAGVVQSPRYKIIEKKQPVAFWCNPISGHNTLYWYLQNLGQGPELLIRYENEEAVDDSQLPKDRFSAERLKGVDSTLKIQPAELGDSAVYLCASSLEPGSAEAFFGQGTRLTVV.

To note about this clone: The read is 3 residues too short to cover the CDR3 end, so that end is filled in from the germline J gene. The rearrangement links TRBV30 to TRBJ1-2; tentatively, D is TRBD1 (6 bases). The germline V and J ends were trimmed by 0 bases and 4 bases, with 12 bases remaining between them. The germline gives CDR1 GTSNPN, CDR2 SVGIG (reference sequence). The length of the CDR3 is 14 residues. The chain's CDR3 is CAWSVDRGPYGYTF. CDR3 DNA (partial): TGTGCCTGGAGTGTGGACAGAGGTCCCTATGGC. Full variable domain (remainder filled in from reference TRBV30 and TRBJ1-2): SQTIHQWPATLVQPVGSPLSLECTVEGTSNPNLYWYRQAAGRGLQLLFYSVGIGQISSEVPQNLSASRPQDRQFILSSKKLLLSDSGFYLCAWSVDRGPYGYTFGSGTRLTVV.

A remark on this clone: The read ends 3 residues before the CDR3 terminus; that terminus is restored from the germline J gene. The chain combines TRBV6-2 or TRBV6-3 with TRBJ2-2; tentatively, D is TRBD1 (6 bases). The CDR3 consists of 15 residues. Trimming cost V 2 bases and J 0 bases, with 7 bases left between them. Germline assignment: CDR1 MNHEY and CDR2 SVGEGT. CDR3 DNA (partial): TGTGCCAGCAGTTACAAGGGGGCGAACACCGGGGAG. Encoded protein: CASSYKGANTGE. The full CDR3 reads CASSYKGANTGELFF.

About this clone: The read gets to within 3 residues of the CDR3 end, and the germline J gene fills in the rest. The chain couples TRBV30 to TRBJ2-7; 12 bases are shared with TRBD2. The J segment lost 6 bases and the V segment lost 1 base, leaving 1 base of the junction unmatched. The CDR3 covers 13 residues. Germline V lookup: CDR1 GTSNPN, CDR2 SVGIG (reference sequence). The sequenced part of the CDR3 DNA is TGTGCCTGGAGTGAACTAGCGGGAGGCGAG. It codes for CAWSELAGGE. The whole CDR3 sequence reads CAWSELAGGEQYF.

Here the CDR3 reads CASTTTGTLNTEAFF. The CDR3 bases that were read are TGTGCCAGTACTACGACAGGGACCCTGAACACTGAA. The chain recombines TRBV2 with TRBJ1-1; 7 bases line up with TRBD1. Read coverage stops 3 residues before the CDR3 terminus; the germline J gene supplies the remainder. Germline values: CDR1 SNHLY, CDR2 FYNNEI. The V and J ends lost 9 bases and 0 bases, in that order; junction bases with no gene match: 10. This CDR3 has 15 amino acids.

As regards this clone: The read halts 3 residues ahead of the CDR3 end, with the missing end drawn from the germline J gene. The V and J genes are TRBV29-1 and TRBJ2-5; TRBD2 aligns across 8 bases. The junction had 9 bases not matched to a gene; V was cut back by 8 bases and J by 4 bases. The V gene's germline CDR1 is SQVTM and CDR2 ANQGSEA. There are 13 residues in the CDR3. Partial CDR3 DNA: TGCAGCTCAGCGGGCCTAGCGGGAGAGACC. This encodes CSSAGLAGET. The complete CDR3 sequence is CSSAGLAGETQYF.

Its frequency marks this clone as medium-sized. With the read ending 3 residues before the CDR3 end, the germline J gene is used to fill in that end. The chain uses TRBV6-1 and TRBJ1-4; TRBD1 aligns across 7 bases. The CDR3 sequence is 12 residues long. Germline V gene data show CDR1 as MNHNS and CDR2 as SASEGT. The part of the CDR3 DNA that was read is TGTGCCAGCAGTGGTCTACAGGGGCCA. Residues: CASSGLQGP. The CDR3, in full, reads CASSGLQGPLFF.

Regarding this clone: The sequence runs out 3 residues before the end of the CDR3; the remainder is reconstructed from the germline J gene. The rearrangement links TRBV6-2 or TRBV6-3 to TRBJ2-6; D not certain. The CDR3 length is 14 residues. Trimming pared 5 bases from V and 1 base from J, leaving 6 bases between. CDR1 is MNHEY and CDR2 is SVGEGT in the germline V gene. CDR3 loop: CASSPSSGANVLTF. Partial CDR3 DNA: TGTGCCAGCAGTCCCAGTTCTGGGGCCAACGTC.

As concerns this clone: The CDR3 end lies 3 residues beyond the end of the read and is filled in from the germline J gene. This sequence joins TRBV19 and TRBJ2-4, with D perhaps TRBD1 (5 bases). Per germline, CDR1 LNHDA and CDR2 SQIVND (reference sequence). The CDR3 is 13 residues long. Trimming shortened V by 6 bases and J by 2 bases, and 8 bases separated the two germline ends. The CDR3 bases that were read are TGTGCCAGTAGCGACAGATCCAAAAACATT. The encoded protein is CASSDRSKNI. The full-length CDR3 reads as CASSDRSKNIQYF. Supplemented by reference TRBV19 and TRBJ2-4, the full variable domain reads DGGITQSPKYLFRKEGQNVTLSCEQNLNHDAMYWYRQDPGQGLRLIYYSQIVNDFQKGDIAEGYSVSREKKESFPLTVTSAQKNPTAFYLCASSDRSKNIQYFGAGTRLSVL.

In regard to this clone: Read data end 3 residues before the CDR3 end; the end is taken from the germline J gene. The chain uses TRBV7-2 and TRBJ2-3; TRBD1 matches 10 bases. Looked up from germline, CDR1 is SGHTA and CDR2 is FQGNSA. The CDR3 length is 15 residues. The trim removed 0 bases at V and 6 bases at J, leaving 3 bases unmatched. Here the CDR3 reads CASSLAGQGKDTQYF. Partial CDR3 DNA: TGTGCCAGCAGCTTAGCGGGACAGGGGAAGGATACG.

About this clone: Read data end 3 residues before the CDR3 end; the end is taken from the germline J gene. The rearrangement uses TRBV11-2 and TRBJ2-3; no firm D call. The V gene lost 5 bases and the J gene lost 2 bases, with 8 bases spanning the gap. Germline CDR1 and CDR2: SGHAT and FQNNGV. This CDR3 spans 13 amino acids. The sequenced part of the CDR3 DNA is TGTGCCAGCAGCCCCCCTTACACAGATACG. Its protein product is CASSPPYTDT. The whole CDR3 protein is CASSPPYTDTQYF.

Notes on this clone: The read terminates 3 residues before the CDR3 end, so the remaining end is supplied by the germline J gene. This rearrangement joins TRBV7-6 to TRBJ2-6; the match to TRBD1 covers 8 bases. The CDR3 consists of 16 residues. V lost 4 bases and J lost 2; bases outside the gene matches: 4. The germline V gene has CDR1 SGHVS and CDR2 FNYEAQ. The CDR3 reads CASSSGGKAGANVLTF. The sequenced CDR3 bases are TGTGCCAGCAGCTCAGGGGGCAAGGCTGGGGCCAACGTC.

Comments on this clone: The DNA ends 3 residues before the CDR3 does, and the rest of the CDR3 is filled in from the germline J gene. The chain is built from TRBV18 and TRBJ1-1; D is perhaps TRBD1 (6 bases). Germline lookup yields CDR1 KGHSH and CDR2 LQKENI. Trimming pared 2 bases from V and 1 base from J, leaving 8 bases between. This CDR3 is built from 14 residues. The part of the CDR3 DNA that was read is TGTGCCAGCTCACCAGGGGGCTGGAACACTGAA. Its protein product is CASSPGGWNTE. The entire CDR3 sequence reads CASSPGGWNTEAFF.

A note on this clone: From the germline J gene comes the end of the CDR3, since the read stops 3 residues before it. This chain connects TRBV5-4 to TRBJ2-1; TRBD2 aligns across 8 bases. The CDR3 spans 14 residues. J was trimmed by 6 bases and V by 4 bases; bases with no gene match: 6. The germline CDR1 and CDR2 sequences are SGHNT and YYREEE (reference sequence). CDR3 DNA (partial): TGTGCCAGCAGCGACGGGGGGGAGTGCAATGAG. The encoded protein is CASSDGGECNE. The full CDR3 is CASSDGGECNEQFF.

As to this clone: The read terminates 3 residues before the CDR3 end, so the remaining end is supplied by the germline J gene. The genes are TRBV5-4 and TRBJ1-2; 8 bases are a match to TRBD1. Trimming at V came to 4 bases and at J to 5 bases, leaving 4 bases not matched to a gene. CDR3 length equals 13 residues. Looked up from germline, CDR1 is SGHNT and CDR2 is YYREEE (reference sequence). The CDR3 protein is CASSATGGYGYTF. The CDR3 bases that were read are TGTGCCAGCAGCGCCACAGGGGGATATGGC.

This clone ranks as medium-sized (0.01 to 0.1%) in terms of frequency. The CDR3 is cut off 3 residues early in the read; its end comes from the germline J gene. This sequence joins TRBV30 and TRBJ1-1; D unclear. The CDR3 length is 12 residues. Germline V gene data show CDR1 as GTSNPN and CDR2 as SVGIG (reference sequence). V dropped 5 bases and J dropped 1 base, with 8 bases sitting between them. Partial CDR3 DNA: TGTGCCTGGGACATCGGGAACACTGAA. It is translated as CAWDIGNTE. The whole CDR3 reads CAWDIGNTEAFF.

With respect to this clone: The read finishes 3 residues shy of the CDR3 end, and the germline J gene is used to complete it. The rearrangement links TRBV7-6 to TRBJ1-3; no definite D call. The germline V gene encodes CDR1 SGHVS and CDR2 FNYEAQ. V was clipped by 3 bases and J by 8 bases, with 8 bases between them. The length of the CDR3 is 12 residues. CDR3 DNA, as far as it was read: TGTGCCAGCAGCTTGCACGGGGACACC. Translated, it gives CASSLHGDT. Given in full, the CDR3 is CASSLHGDTIYF.

The CDR3 loop is CASSLLRDRPYEQYF. CDR3 DNA, as far as it was read: TGTGCCAGCAGCCTCCTTCGGGACAGACCCTACGAG. The chain couples TRBV11-2 to TRBJ2-7; 7 bases match TRBD1. Coverage ceases 3 residues before the CDR3 finishes, and the germline J gene fills in the end. The CDR3 sequence is 15 residues long. Trimming cost V 5 bases and J 2 bases; bases outside gene matches: 9. Germline CDR1 SGHAT, CDR2 FQNNGV.

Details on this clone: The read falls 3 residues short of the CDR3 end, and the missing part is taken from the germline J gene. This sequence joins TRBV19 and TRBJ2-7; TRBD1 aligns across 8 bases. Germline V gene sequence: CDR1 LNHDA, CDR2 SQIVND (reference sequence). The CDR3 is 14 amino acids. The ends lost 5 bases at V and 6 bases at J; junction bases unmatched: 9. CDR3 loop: CASSARQGSSEQYF. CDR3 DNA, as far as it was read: TGTGCCAGTAGTGCTCGACAGGGGTCTAGCGAG.

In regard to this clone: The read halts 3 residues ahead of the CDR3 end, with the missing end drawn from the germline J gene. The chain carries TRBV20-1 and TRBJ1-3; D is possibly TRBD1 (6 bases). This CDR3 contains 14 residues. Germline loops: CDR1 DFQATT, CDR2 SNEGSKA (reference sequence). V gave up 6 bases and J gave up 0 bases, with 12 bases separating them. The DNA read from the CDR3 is TGCAGTGCCGTATACAGGGACTCTGGAAACACC. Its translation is CSAVYRDSGNT. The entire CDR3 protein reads CSAVYRDSGNTIYF.

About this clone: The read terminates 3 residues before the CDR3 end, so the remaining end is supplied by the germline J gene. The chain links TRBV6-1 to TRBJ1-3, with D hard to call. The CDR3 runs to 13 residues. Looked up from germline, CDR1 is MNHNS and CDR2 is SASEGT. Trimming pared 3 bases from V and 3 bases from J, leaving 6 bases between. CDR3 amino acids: CASSDLGGNTIYF. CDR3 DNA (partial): TGTGCCAGCAGTGACCTCGGTGGAAACACC.

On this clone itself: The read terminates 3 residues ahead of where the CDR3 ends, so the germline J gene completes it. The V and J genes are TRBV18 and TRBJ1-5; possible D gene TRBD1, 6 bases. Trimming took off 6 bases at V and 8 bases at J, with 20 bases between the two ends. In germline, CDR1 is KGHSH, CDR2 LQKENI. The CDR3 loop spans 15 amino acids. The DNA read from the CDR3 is TGTGCCAGCTCCCCGGACAGCACCGCTGATAAGCCC. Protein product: CASSPDSTADKP. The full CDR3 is CASSPDSTADKPQHF.

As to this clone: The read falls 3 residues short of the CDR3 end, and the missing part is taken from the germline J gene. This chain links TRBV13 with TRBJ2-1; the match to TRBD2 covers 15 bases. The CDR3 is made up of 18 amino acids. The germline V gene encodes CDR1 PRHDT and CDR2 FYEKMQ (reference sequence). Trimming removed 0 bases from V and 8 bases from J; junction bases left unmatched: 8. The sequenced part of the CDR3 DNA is TGTGCCAGCAGCTTAGGCGGGGGACTAGCGGGAGGAAGGGATGAG. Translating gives CASSLGGGLAGGRDE. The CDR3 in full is CASSLGGGLAGGRDEQFF.